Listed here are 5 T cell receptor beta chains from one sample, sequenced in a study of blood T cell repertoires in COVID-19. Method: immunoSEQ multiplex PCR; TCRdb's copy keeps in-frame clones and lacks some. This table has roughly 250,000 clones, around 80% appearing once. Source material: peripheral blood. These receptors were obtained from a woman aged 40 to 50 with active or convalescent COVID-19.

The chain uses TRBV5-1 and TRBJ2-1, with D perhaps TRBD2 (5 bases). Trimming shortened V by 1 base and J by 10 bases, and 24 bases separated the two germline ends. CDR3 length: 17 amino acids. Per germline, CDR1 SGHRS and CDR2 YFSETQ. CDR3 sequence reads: CASSLLSGRLAPREQFF. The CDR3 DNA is TGCGCCAGCAGCTTGTTATCAGGTCGTCTAGCCCCCCGGGAGCAGTTCTTC.

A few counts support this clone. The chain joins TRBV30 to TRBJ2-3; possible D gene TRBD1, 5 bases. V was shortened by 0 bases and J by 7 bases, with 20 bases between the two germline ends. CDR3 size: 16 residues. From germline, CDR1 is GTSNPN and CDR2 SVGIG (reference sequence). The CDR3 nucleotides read TGTGCCTGGAGTGTAGGGCCCGCAGGGTTTGCGAATACGCAGTATTTT. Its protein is CAWSVGPAGFANTQYF.

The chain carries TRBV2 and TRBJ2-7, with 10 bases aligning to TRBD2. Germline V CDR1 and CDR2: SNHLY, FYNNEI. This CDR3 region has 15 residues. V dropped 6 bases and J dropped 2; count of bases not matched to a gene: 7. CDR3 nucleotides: TGTGCCAGCAGCGTACTAGCGGGGCCGACCTACGAGCAGTACTTC. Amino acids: CASSVLAGPTYEQYF.

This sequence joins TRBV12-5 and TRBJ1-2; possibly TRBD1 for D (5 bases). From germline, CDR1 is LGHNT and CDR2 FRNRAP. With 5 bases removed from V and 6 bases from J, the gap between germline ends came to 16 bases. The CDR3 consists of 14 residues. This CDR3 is CASGREGAADGYTF. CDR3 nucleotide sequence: TGTGCTAGTGGTAGGGAAGGGGCTGCGGATGGCTACACCTTC.

CDR3 in DNA: TGTGCCAGCTCCCTTAGGGGCGGCTACACCTTC. Translating it yields CASSLRGGYTF. The chain recombines TRBV7-9 with TRBJ1-2; a possible D gene is TRBD1 (5 bases). V was cut by 8 bases and J by 8 bases, with 12 bases left in between. There are 11 residues in the CDR3. Germline CDR1 and CDR2: SEHNR and FQNEAQ (reference sequence).